A selection of T cell receptor beta chains follows, all from one sample in a study of shared clonotypes between healthy human individuals. Sequencing was performed with immunoSEQ multiplex PCR; in TCRdb, only in-frame clones are kept and a portion is missing. The sample holds 2 million or so clones, 95% seen once. Sequenced material: naive CD4+ T cells sorted from blood. These receptors came from a man aged 18 to 35 in good health. The CDR3 runs from the conserved cysteine through the conserved F or W. The D gene is left open where the match is weak. The size of a clone is reported for some rows only, either as once, few or many, or as a class for expanded clones.

d_gene	abundance	j_gene	v_gene	CDR3aa	CDR3nt
.	.	TRBJ1-2	TRBV5-4	CASSLVGGLSANYGYTF	TGTGCCAGCAGCTTGGTCGGAGGACTATCTGCTAACTATGGCTACACCTTC
.	once	TRBJ1-4	TRBV7-2	CASSVTVATNEKLFF	TGTGCCAGCAGCGTAACCGTAGCAACTAATGAAAAACTGTTTTTT
TRBD1	.	TRBJ1-1	TRBV6-5	CASSYSDRVDTEAFF	TGTGCCAGCAGTTACTCCGACAGGGTCGACACTGAAGCTTTCTTT
TRBD1	.	TRBJ1-4	TRBV27	CASSLGTGGEKLFF	TGTGCCAGCAGTTTAGGGACAGGAGGGGAAAAACTGTTTTTT
.	.	TRBJ1-1	TRBV7-9	CASSLAVGVGTEAFF	TGTGCCAGCAGCTTAGCAGTGGGGGTGGGCACTGAAGCTTTCTTT
TRBD1	.	TRBJ1-2	TRBV25-1	CASSEIGAGGYDGYTF	TGTGCCAGCAGTGAAATAGGGGCAGGGGGCTATGATGGCTACACCTTC
.	once	TRBJ1-1	TRBV5-6	CASSRLQTNTEAFF	TGTGCCAGCAGCCGCCTACAGACGAACACTGAAGCTTTCTTT
.	.	TRBJ2-2	TRBV7-2	CASMGTNTGELFF	TGTGCCAGTATGGGCACGAACACCGGGGAGCTGTTTTTT
TRBD2	.	TRBJ2-3	TRBV2	CASSEVVSLGLAGVSDTQYF	TGTGCCAGCAGTGAAGTGGTTAGTCTGGGACTAGCGGGAGTTTCGGATACGCAGTATTTT
.	.	TRBJ1-1	TRBV6-5	CASSSVNTEAFF	TGTGCCAGCAGTTCAGTTAACACTGAAGCTTTCTTT
.	.	TRBJ2-7	TRBV2	CASGGHSSYEQYF	TGTGCCAGCGGCGGACACAGCTCCTACGAGCAGTACTTC
TRBD2	.	TRBJ2-7	TRBV28	CASSQGLAGFSYEQYF	TGTGCCAGCAGTCAAGGACTAGCGGGGTTCTCCTACGAGCAGTACTTC
.	once	TRBJ2-3	TRBV12-5	CASGLVPGHLTDTQYF	TGTGCTAGTGGTTTGGTACCGGGACACCTCACAGATACGCAGTATTTT
.	.	TRBJ2-4	TRBV7-9	CASSRYDIQYF	TGTGCCAGCAGCCGATATGACATTCAGTACTTC
.	.	TRBJ1-3	TRBV7-9	CASSLGLDLNTIYF	TGTGCCAGCAGCTTAGGACTTGATCTGAACACCATATATTTT
.	.	TRBJ1-3	TRBV5-4	CASSREAGNTIYF	TGTGCCAGCAGCAGGGAAGCTGGAAACACCATATATTTT
.	.	TRBJ1-1	TRBV10-2	CASSEVTGNLPPSEAFF	TGCGCCAGCAGTGAAGTAACAGGGAATCTCCCTCCCTCTGAAGCTTTCTTT
.	.	TRBJ1-6	TRBV30	CASSGEGSSYNSPLHF	TGTGCCTCCTCTGGGGAGGGGAGCTCCTATAATTCACCCCTCCACTTT
.	.	TRBJ2-3	TRBV28	CASSSDVKSSTDTQYF	TGTGCCAGCAGTTCAGACGTTAAATCTAGCACAGATACGCAGTATTTT
.	.	TRBJ2-7	TRBV29-1	CSVGGRDTYEQYF	TGCAGCGTTGGGGGCAGGGATACCTACGAGCAGTACTTC